Listed below are T cell receptor beta chains from one sample, sequenced in a study of identical twins. One entry per CDR3 protein results from TCRdb running MiXCR on the 5' RACE reads. The sample lists 210,000 or so distinct CDR3 sequences, around a sixth occurring once. The same data also contributed to another study, on T cells expressing NK-cell markers.

The sequencing sample was made of CD8+ T cells sorted from blood. The receptor set was obtained from a woman under 30 in good health. CDR3s include the opening cysteine and the closing phenylalanine or tryptophan. Fields, in order: D gene, J gene, V gene, CDR3 protein. The D gene is left open where the match is weak.

d_call: .
j_call: TRBJ2-4
v_call: TRBV6-5
cdr3_aa: CASSYPSWWSPYSKNIQYF

d_call: .
j_call: TRBJ1-1
v_call: TRBV20-1
cdr3_aa: CSASSGPTEAFF

d_call: TRBD1
j_call: TRBJ1-2
v_call: TRBV7-9
cdr3_aa: CASSSEAGGDYGYTF

d_call: .
j_call: TRBJ2-2
v_call: TRBV15
cdr3_aa: CATSPDKGAGELFF

d_call: .
j_call: TRBJ1-5
v_call: TRBV3-1
cdr3_aa: CASSRSVNQPQHF

d_call: .
j_call: TRBJ1-1
v_call: TRBV12-3/TRBV12-4
cdr3_aa: CASSATRIEAFF

d_call: .
j_call: TRBJ2-6
v_call: TRBV12-3/TRBV12-4
cdr3_aa: CASSLASGANVLTF

d_call: TRBD2
j_call: TRBJ2-1
v_call: TRBV5-1
cdr3_aa: CASGRLAPYNEQFF

d_call: .
j_call: TRBJ2-7
v_call: TRBV5-5
cdr3_aa: CASSLVSTSYEQYF

d_call: .
j_call: TRBJ1-5
v_call: TRBV30
cdr3_aa: CAWTVGTGHNQPQHF

d_call: TRBD2
j_call: TRBJ2-7
v_call: TRBV27
cdr3_aa: CASSPLLAGGAYEQYF

d_call: .
j_call: TRBJ1-5
v_call: TRBV5-8
cdr3_aa: CASSWVQYDQPQHF

d_call: TRBD2
j_call: TRBJ2-1
v_call: TRBV7-2
cdr3_aa: CASSFSILAGGRYEQFF

d_call: TRBD2
j_call: TRBJ2-2
v_call: TRBV19
cdr3_aa: CASSTSGGHTGELFF

d_call: TRBD2
j_call: TRBJ2-3
v_call: TRBV6-2/TRBV6-3
cdr3_aa: CASSYSAVSGSLEDTQYF

d_call: TRBD1
j_call: TRBJ2-2
v_call: TRBV7-9
cdr3_aa: CASSSTWTGGVGELFF